This T cell receptor (beta chain) was captured in a study of identical twins. In germline, CDR1 is SNHLY, CDR2 FYNNEI. There are 15 residues in the CDR3. With 2 bases removed from V and 6 bases from J, the gap between germline ends came to 14 bases. From the 5' RACE reads, TCRdb called clonotypes with MiXCR, one entry per CDR3 protein. The sample records around 1.7 million distinct CDR3 sequences, about 30% being singletons. Sequenced sample: cord blood. This sequence joins TRBV2 and TRBJ1-5, with D perhaps TRBD1 (5 bases). This sequence was found in a newborn girl in good health. CDR3 protein: CASSETGREGQPQHF. The CDR3 DNA sequence: TGTGCCAGCAGTGAAACGGGCAGGGAGGGTCAGCCCCAGCATTTT.